This T cell receptor beta chain was sequenced for a study of T cell changes during pregnancy in multiple sclerosis. This CDR3 comprises 15 residues. CDR1 and CDR2 (germline): SEHNR, FQNEAQ (reference sequence). V dropped 4 bases and J dropped 0 bases, with 12 bases sitting between them. Clones were sequenced by immunoSEQ multiplex PCR, and TCRdb holds only the in-frame ones, with some missing. The sample holds around 50,000 clones, just under 95% seen once. The sequenced sample was CD8+ T cells from peripheral blood mononuclear cells, obtained in the first trimester of pregnancy. The chain recombines TRBV7-9 with TRBJ1-1; D is unresolved. The TCR originated in a female donor with multiple sclerosis, enrolled in a pregnancy study. The CDR3 loop reads CASSWASGMNTEAFF. DNA for the CDR3: TGTGCCAGCAGCTGGGCCAGCGGGATGAACACTGAAGCTTTCTTT.